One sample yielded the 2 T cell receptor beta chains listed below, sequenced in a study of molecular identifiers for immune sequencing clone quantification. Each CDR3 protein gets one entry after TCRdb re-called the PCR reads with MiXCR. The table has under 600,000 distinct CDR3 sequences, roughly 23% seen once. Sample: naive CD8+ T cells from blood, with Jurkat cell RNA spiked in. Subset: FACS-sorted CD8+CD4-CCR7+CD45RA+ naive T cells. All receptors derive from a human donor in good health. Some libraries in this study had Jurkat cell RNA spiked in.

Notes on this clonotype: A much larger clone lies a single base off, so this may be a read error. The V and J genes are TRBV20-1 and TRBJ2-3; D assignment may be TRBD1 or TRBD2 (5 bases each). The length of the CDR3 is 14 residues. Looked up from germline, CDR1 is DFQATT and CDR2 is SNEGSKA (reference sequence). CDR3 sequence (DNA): TGCAGTGCTAGTTGGGACCTGGACGCCTATACGCAGTGTTTT. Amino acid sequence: CSASWDLDAYTQCF.

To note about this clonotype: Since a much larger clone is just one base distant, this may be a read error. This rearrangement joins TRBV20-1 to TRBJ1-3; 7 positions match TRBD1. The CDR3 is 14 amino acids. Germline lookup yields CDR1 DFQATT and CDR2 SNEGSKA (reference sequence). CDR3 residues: CSARTGEAGNAIYF. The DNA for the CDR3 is TGCAGTGCTAGAACAGGGGAGGCTGGAAACGCCATATATTTT.